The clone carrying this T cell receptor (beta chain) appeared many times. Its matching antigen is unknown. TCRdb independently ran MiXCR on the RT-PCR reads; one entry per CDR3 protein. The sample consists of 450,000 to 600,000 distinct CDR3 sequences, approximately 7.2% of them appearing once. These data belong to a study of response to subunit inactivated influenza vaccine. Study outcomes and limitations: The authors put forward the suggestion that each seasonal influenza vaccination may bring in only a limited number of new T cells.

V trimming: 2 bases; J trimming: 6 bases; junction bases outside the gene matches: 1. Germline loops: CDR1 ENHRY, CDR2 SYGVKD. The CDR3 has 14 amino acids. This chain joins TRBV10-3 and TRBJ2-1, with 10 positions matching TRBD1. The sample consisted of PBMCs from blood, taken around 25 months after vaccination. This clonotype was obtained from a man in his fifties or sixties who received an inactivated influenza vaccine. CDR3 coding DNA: TGTGCCATCAGTGAGAGGACAGGGGGCAATGAGCAGTTCTTC. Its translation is CAISERTGGNEQFF.